These T cell receptor beta chains were read from a single sample in a study of regulatory dendritic cells for organ transplantation. No antigen has been identified for these receptors. Repertoires were generated with immunoSEQ multiplex PCR, while TCRdb's copy carries only in-frame clones and drops some. The table has fewer than 6,000 clones, approximately 72% seen once. The material sequenced was memory CD8+ T cells from blood cultured with regulatory dendritic cells. The receptor set was obtained from a human donor in good health. CDR3s include the opening cysteine and the closing phenylalanine or tryptophan. Fields, in order: CDR3 DNA, CDR3 protein, clone size, V gene, J gene, D gene. A D gene is named only where the DNA matches it firmly. Clone size is given for some rows only: seen once, a few or many times, or a class if the clone is expanded.

DNA: TGTGCCAGCAGCTTAGCCCTCGGGATCCATGAAGCTTTCTTT
CDR3: CASSLALGIHEAFF
size: -
V: TRBV7-2
J: TRBJ1-1
D: -

DNA: TGTGCCAGCAGTTTATCGATGGGGACCTTCCACAATGAGCAGTTCTTC
CDR3: CASSLSMGTFHNEQFF
size: -
V: TRBV27
J: TRBJ2-1
D: -

DNA: TGTGCCAGCAGTTCGGGTGGACAGGGAGGAGAGACCCAGTACTTC
CDR3: CASSSGGQGGETQYF
size: -
V: TRBV28
J: TRBJ2-5
D: TRBD1

DNA: TGTGCCAGCAGTTTAGGAGGGGGGGCTGGAAACACCATATATTTT
CDR3: CASSLGGGAGNTIYF
size: -
V: TRBV27
J: TRBJ1-3
D: -

DNA: TGTGCCAGCAGACGTGGGGGGACAGGGATATACGAGCAGTACTTC
CDR3: CASRRGGTGIYEQYF
size: -
V: TRBV27
J: TRBJ2-7
D: TRBD1

DNA: TGTGCCAGCAGCCCCCTGACAGGCCTCTCCAGGTCCACCTTC
CDR3: CASSPLTGLSRSTF
size: -
V: TRBV9
J: TRBJ1-2
D: -

DNA: TGTGCCAGCAGCTTAGACGGATGGAATGGCTACACCTTC
CDR3: CASSLDGWNGYTF
size: once
V: TRBV7-9
J: TRBJ1-2
D: -

DNA: TGTGCCAGCAGTTTAGCGGGAGGGTCCTACGAGCAGTACTTC
CDR3: CASSLAGGSYEQYF
size: -
V: TRBV28
J: TRBJ2-7
D: TRBD2

DNA: TGTGCCAGCAGCTTATCCCTAGGACTGGGCACCGGGGAGCTGTTTTTT
CDR3: CASSLSLGLGTGELFF
size: -
V: TRBV7-8
J: TRBJ2-2
D: -

DNA: TGTGCCAGCAGCGTAGGACAGGGGACCTACGAGCAGTACTTC
CDR3: CASSVGQGTYEQYF
size: -
V: TRBV9
J: TRBJ2-7
D: TRBD1

DNA: TGTGCCAGCAGGGGGGACGCTGAGACCCAGTACTTC
CDR3: CASRGDAETQYF
size: -
V: TRBV9
J: TRBJ2-5
D: -

DNA: TGTGCCAGCAGTGAATGGAGACAGAACTCTGGAAACACCATATATTTT
CDR3: CASSEWRQNSGNTIYF
size: -
V: TRBV2
J: TRBJ1-3
D: -

DNA: TGCGCCAGCAGCCAATTCCCGACTACCTACGAGCAGTACTTC
CDR3: CASSQFPTTYEQYF
size: -
V: TRBV4-1
J: TRBJ2-7
D: -

DNA: TGTGCCAGCAGCCCCGCCCCCAGGGTCTATAATTCACCCCTCCACTTT
CDR3: CASSPAPRVYNSPLHF
size: -
V: TRBV11-2
J: TRBJ1-6
D: -

DNA: TGTGCCTGGAGACCAGGACAGGGGGCTAAATTGTATGGCTACACCTTC
CDR3: CAWRPGQGAKLYGYTF
size: -
V: TRBV30
J: TRBJ1-2
D: TRBD1

DNA: TGTGCCAGCAGCTCCCCGGCCGAGAGGGCCGGGGAGCTGTTTTTT
CDR3: CASSSPAERAGELFF
size: -
V: TRBV13
J: TRBJ2-2
D: -

DNA: TGTGCCAGCAGCTCCTATTACGAGCAGTACTTC
CDR3: CASSSYYEQYF
size: few
V: TRBV11-2
J: TRBJ2-7
D: -

DNA: TGTGCCAGCACCCCGACAGGGACCTACGAGCAGTACTTC
CDR3: CASTPTGTYEQYF
size: -
V: TRBV27
J: TRBJ2-7
D: TRBD1

DNA: TGTGCCAGCTCACCGGCACAGGGCCTCACAGATACGCAGTATTTT
CDR3: CASSPAQGLTDTQYF
size: -
V: TRBV18
J: TRBJ2-3
D: -

DNA: TGCGCCAGCAGCCGACTAGCGGGGGACCCCAATGAGCAGTTCTTC
CDR3: CASSRLAGDPNEQFF
size: -
V: TRBV4-1
J: TRBJ2-1
D: TRBD2

DNA: TGTGCCAGCAGCCCCCGGACTAGCGAGACATTCTTC
CDR3: CASSPRTSETFF
size: -
V: TRBV7-2
J: TRBJ2-1
D: TRBD2

DNA: TGTGCCAGCAGTTTTACAGGGACTCTCTACAATGAGCAGTTCTTC
CDR3: CASSFTGTLYNEQFF
size: -
V: TRBV6-5
J: TRBJ2-1
D: -

DNA: TGTGCCAGCAGCGTAGGTGGGACAGGGGGCGGTGATGGCTACACCTTC
CDR3: CASSVGGTGGGDGYTF
size: -
V: TRBV9
J: TRBJ1-2
D: TRBD1

DNA: TGTGCCAACAGGATGTTGCTCGTCGGGGACAGGGGTAACTATGGCTACACCTTC
CDR3: CANRMLLVGDRGNYGYTF
size: -
V: TRBV2
J: TRBJ1-2
D: TRBD1

DNA: TGTGCCAGTAGTATTCGGGGACAGTCCTACGAGCAGTACTTC
CDR3: CASSIRGQSYEQYF
size: -
V: TRBV19
J: TRBJ2-7
D: TRBD1

DNA: TGTGCCAGCAGCTTGTACTCCTACAATGAGCAGTTCTTC
CDR3: CASSLYSYNEQFF
size: few
V: TRBV5-4
J: TRBJ2-1
D: -

DNA: TGTGCCAGCAGTGAGAAAGAGCATCAGCCCCAGCATTTT
CDR3: CASSEKEHQPQHF
size: -
V: TRBV6-5
J: TRBJ1-5
D: -

DNA: TGCGCCAGCAGCCAAGCGTGGAGGGGGCAAGAAAAACTGTTTTTT
CDR3: CASSQAWRGQEKLFF
size: -
V: TRBV4-1
J: TRBJ1-4
D: TRBD1

DNA: TGTGCCAGCAGTCCCAGACGGACGGGTCAGGATACGCAGTATTTT
CDR3: CASSPRRTGQDTQYF
size: -
V: TRBV27
J: TRBJ2-3
D: -

DNA: TGTGCCACCAGCCGATCTAACCCTATTGGGGGCTTAGGGGCCAACGTCCTGACTTTC
CDR3: CATSRSNPIGGLGANVLTF
size: -
V: TRBV15
J: TRBJ2-6
D: -

DNA: TGCGCCAGCAGCTTGGTAGTACAGCCCTACGAGCAGTACTTC
CDR3: CASSLVVQPYEQYF
size: -
V: TRBV5-1
J: TRBJ2-7
D: -

DNA: TGTGCCAGCATGACAGCCTCTGGGGCCAACGTCCTGACTTTC
CDR3: CASMTASGANVLTF
size: -
V: TRBV6-1
J: TRBJ2-6
D: -